Following are 24 T cell receptor beta chains from one sample sequenced in a study of T cells in localized non-small cell lung cancer. Data came from immunoSEQ multiplex PCR; TCRdb stores just in-frame clones and leaves some out. The sample lists roughly 3,000 clones; 35% to 50% were seen once. The sequencing used lung tumor tissue, collected before any cancer treatment. The source of these receptors is a male donor aged 60 or older with stage I lung adenocarcinoma.

The chain employs TRBV29-1 and TRBJ2-1, with D hard to call. CDR1 is SQVTM, CDR2 ANQGSEA, per germline. The length of the CDR3 is 12 residues. V was shortened by 7 bases and J by 4 bases, with 11 bases between the two germline ends. DNA for the CDR3: TGCAGCGACTCCAGAAGTTACAATGAGCAGTTCTTC. It specifies CSDSRSYNEQFF.

This chain joins TRBV19 and TRBJ2-2; D remains ambiguous. With 10 bases removed from V and 6 bases from J, the gap between germline ends came to 15 bases. Germline V lookup: CDR1 LNHDA, CDR2 SQIVND (reference sequence). CDR3 length: 13 amino acids. In DNA form, the CDR3 reads TGTGCCACAAGAAAGGTCGGTGCCGGGGAGCTGTTTTTT. Translating gives CATRKVGAGELFF.

The chain carries TRBV6-9 and TRBJ2-2; possible D gene TRBD1, 6 bases. Trimming cost V 11 bases and J 2 bases, with 12 bases left between them. The CDR3 is 13 residues long. The germline V gene has CDR1 MNHGY and CDR2 SVAAGI. The CDR3, as DNA: TGTGCCGGATTACAGGGAAACACCGGGGAGCTGTTTTTT. Amino acid sequence: CAGLQGNTGELFF.

The V and J genes are TRBV5-1 and TRBJ2-1; the match to TRBD2 covers 11 bases. This CDR3 has 21 residues. CDR1 is SGHRS, CDR2 YFSETQ, per germline. The V segment lost 5 bases and the J segment 11 bases; nucleotides outside the gene matches: 30. The CDR3 DNA is TGCGCCAGCAGGGTAGACGTAGCGGGAGGGTTAACCTACAATGATGTCCCAAAGCAGTTCTTC. This codes for CASRVDVAGGLTYNDVPKQFF.

The V gene is TRBV28, the J gene TRBJ1-4; 7 positions match TRBD1. Trimming removed 4 bases from V and 4 bases from J; junction bases left unmatched: 6. The CDR3 covers 15 residues. Germline V gene data show CDR1 as MDHEN and CDR2 as SYDVKM. CDR3 amino acids: CASSSYRGGNEKLFF. The CDR3, as DNA: TGTGCCAGCAGTTCGTACAGGGGCGGTAATGAAAAACTGTTTTTT.

The J gene is TRBJ1-4, the V gene TRBV7-6; unclear D gene. Trimming left V 2 bases short and J 7 bases short, with 14 bases between. Germline CDR1 and CDR2: SGHVS and FNYEAQ. CDR3 length: 15 amino acids. The CDR3 DNA follows: TGTGCCAGCAGCTTATACAACGGGGATGCTGAAAAACTGTTTTTT. Its translation is CASSLYNGDAEKLFF.

The chain uses TRBV19 and TRBJ2-7; D unresolved. CDR1 LNHDA and CDR2 SQIVND come from the germline V gene (reference sequence). Trimming took off 10 bases at V and 2 bases at J, with 18 bases between the two ends. This CDR3 has 14 residues. CDR3 DNA sequence: TGTGCCACCCGATCACCCGGCCTCACCTACGAGCAGTACTTC. Translated: CATRSPGLTYEQYF.

V and J are TRBV18 and TRBJ2-6; D is unresolved. CDR1 is KGHSH, CDR2 LQKENI, per germline. Trimming took off 2 bases at V and 0 bases at J, with 11 bases between the two ends. This CDR3 is built from 17 residues. This CDR3 is CASSPRETVSGANVLTF. DNA for the CDR3: TGTGCCAGCTCACCAAGAGAAACAGTCTCTGGGGCCAACGTCCTGACTTTC.

In regard to this clone: This specimen includes other DNA sequences encoding the same CDR3. The chain employs TRBV29-1 and TRBJ2-2; the match to TRBD1 covers 11 bases. The length of the CDR3 is 14 residues. With V trimmed by 6 bases and J by 4 bases, 4 bases remained unmatched. Germline-derived CDR1 and CDR2 are SQVTM and ANQGSEA. As DNA, the CDR3 is TGCAGCGTCAGGGGACAGGGGGGCACCGGGGAGCTGTTTTTT. Translating it yields CSVRGQGGTGELFF.

There are a few counts of this clone. This chain uses TRBV6-8 with TRBJ2-7; D may be TRBD1 (6 bases). The germline gives CDR1 MNHGY, CDR2 SAAAGT. V lost 5 bases, J lost 1 base, and 9 bases lay in between. This CDR3 has 13 residues. In nucleotides, the CDR3 is TGTGCCAGCAGTCCCGACAGGTCCTACGAGCAGTACTTC. Translated, it gives CASSPDRSYEQYF.

Within the sample, this clone is medium-sized. The CDR3 nucleotides read TGTGCCAGCAGCTCCCAGTTTCGGGGGGACGGATATGGCTACACCTTC. Its translation is CASSSQFRGDGYGYTF. This chain uses TRBV11-3 with TRBJ1-2; weak D call: TRBD1 (5 bases). This CDR3 contains 16 residues. V was shortened by 4 bases and J by 5 bases, with 20 bases between the two germline ends. Germline CDR1 is SGHNT and CDR2 is YENEEA.

This clone showed up just a few times. The chain has TRBV30 and TRBJ2-5, with D possibly TRBD1 on 6 matching bases. The CDR3 length is 13 residues. The germline CDR1 and CDR2 sequences are GTSNPN and SVGIG (reference sequence). With 4 bases removed from V and 5 bases from J, the gap between germline ends came to 14 bases. The CDR3 reads CAWKRGGGETQYF. CDR3 coding DNA: TGTGCCTGGAAGAGAGGGGGTGGGGAGACCCAGTACTTC.

This clone is deemed medium-sized. The V call is TRBV6-8, the J call TRBJ1-1; no clear D. V lost 0 bases to trimming and J lost 7 bases, with 9 bases between them. The germline gives CDR1 MNHGY, CDR2 SAAAGT. The CDR3 spans 13 residues. The CDR3 region is CASSYSAGFEAFF. The CDR3 region has the DNA TGTGCCAGCAGTTACTCGGCTGGATTTGAAGCTTTCTTT.

To note about this clone: A junction end diverges from the germline sequence, so it may reflect a read error. The chain is built from TRBV6-8 and TRBJ2-7; no clear D gene. Germline-derived CDR1 and CDR2 are MNHGY and SAAAGT. CDR3 length: 12 residues. The CDR3 here is CAISSLGDEQYF. The DNA for the CDR3 is TGTGCCATCAGTTCCTTGGGTGACGAGCAGTACTTC.

The V call is TRBV6-8, the J call TRBJ2-7; D possibly corresponds to TRBD1 (6 bases). V was shortened by 2 bases and J by 3 bases, with 14 bases between the two germline ends. The germline gives CDR1 MNHGY, CDR2 SAAAGT. CDR3 length: 15 amino acids. The CDR3 sequence: CASSYPETGDYEQYF. The DNA for the CDR3 is TGTGCCAGCAGTTACCCCGAGACAGGAGACTACGAGCAGTACTTC.

The chain employs TRBV28 and TRBJ1-5; possibly TRBD1 for D (6 bases). V gave up 4 bases and J gave up 0 bases, with 19 bases separating them. The CDR3 is made up of 18 amino acids. Looked up from germline, CDR1 is MDHEN and CDR2 is SYDVKM. In nucleotides, the CDR3 is TGTGCCAGCAGTTGGGGGGGACACGTGGGATATAGCAATCAGCCCCAGCATTTT. It translates to CASSWGGHVGYSNQPQHF. The full variable domain, in which reference TRBV28 and TRBJ1-5 provide the parts outside the CDR3, is DVKVTQSSRYLVKRTGEKVFLECVQDMDHENMFWYRQDPGLGLRLIYFSYDVKMKEKGDIPEGYSVSREKKERFSLILESASTNQTSMYLCASSWGGHVGYSNQPQHFGDGTRLSIL.

V is TRBV11-3 and J is TRBJ1-1; D not resolved. Germline V gene lookup returns CDR1 SGHNT and CDR2 YENEEA. Trimming stripped 0 bases from V and 2 bases from J, with 7 bases between. There are 14 residues in the CDR3. The CDR3 DNA reads as TGTGCCAGCAGCTTAGAGGGCGGAAACACTGAAGCTTTCTTT. Translation gives CASSLEGGNTEAFF.

This clone was seen just once. The chain combines TRBV19 with TRBJ2-2; D unresolved. The CDR3 has 14 residues. Trimming stripped 2 bases from V and 5 bases from J, with 9 bases between. Germline assignment: CDR1 LNHDA and CDR2 SQIVND (reference sequence). The CDR3 region has the DNA TGTGCCAGTAGTATACCCTTGAGGACCGGGGAGCTGTTTTTT. It specifies CASSIPLRTGELFF. Complete variable domain (other parts from reference TRBV19 and TRBJ2-2): DGGITQSPKYLFRKEGQNVTLSCEQNLNHDAMYWYRQDPGQGLRLIYYSQIVNDFQKGDIAEGYSVSREKKESFPLTVTSAQKNPTAFYLCASSIPLRTGELFFGEGSRLTVL.

The J gene is TRBJ1-1, the V gene TRBV6-8, with no clear D. The germline V and J ends were trimmed by 5 bases and 0 bases, with 7 bases remaining between them. Germline V gene lookup returns CDR1 MNHGY and CDR2 SAAAGT. This CDR3 is 13 amino acids long. The CDR3 reads CASSSHLNTEAFF. The CDR3 DNA reads TGTGCCAGCAGTAGCCACCTGAACACTGAAGCTTTCTTT.

This clone was seen more than once but under ten times. The V call is TRBV6-8, the J call TRBJ1-5, with D perhaps TRBD1 (6 bases). This CDR3 has 15 residues. V gave up 7 bases and J gave up 0 bases, with 13 bases separating them. Germline lookup yields CDR1 MNHGY and CDR2 SAAAGT. CDR3 DNA sequence: TGTGCCAGCACCAGGACAGCCCATAGCAATCAGCCCCAGCATTTT. Protein sequence: CASTRTAHSNQPQHF.

This chain links TRBV7-2 with TRBJ2-7; no clear D gene. Germline values: CDR1 SGHTA, CDR2 FQGNSA. The V end lost 1 base, the J end lost 7 bases, and 11 bases lay between the germline ends. This CDR3 region has 13 residues. The CDR3 loop reads CASSLVTVREQYF. The CDR3 nucleotides read TGTGCCAGCAGCTTAGTCACGGTCCGAGAGCAGTACTTC.

V usage is TRBV9 and J usage is TRBJ1-4; TRBD1 aligns across 9 bases. CDR1 is SGDLS and CDR2 is YYNGEE in the germline V gene. The V and J ends lost 5 bases and 0 bases, in that order; junction bases with no gene match: 8. This CDR3 region has 17 residues. DNA of the CDR3: TGTGCCAGCAGTAGGACAGGGGCGAGCGCAACTAATGAAAAACTGTTTTTT. Translation: CASSRTGASATNEKLFF.

The rearrangement links TRBV19 to TRBJ1-4; no definite D call. The CDR3 is 13 residues long. The V gene lost 3 bases and the J gene lost 7 bases, with 9 bases spanning the gap. In germline, CDR1 is LNHDA, CDR2 SQIVND (reference sequence). The CDR3 loop reads CASSMGRREKLFF. The CDR3 bases are TGTGCCAGTAGTATGGGCAGGCGTGAAAAACTGTTTTTT.

This clone was picked up a small number of times. The genes are TRBV2 and TRBJ2-7, with 8 bases lining up with TRBD2. Germline-derived CDR1 and CDR2 are SNHLY and FYNNEI. The trim removed 7 bases at V and 2 bases at J, leaving 10 bases unmatched. The CDR3 loop spans 15 amino acids. The CDR3 spells CASNPTSGGAYEQYF. Here the CDR3 DNA reads TGTGCCAGCAACCCCACTAGCGGAGGGGCCTACGAGCAGTACTTC. Based on the CDR3 plus reference TRBV2 and TRBJ2-7, the full variable domain is EPEVTQTPSHQVTQMGQEVILRCVPISNHLYFYWYRQILGQKVEFLVSFYNNEISEKSEIFDDQFSVERPDGSNFTLKIRSTKLEDSAMYFCASNPTSGGAYEQYFGPGTRLTVT.